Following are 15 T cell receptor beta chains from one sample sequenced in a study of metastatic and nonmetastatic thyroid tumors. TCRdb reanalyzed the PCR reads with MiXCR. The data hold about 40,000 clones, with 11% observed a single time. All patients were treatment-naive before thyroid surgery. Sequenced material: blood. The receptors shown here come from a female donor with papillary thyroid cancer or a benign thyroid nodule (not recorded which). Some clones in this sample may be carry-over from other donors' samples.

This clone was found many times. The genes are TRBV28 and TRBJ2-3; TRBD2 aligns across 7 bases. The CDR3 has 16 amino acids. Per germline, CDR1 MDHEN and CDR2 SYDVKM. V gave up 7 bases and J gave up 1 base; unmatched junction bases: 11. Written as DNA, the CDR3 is TGTGCCAGCACCCTAGACGGGAGGTGGGGCACAGATACGCAGTATTTT. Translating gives CASTLDGRWGTDTQYF.

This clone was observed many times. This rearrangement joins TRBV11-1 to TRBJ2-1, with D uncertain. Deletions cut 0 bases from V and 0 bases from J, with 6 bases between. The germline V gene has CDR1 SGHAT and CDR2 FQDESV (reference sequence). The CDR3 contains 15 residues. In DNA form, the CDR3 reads TGTGCCAGCAGCTTAGCGGCTCACTCCTACAATGAGCAGTTCTTC. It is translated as CASSLAAHSYNEQFF.

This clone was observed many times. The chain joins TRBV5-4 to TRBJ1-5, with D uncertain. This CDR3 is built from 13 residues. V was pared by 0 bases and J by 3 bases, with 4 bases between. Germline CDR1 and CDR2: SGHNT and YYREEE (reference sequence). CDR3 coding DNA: TGTGCCAGCAGCTTGGACGCCAATCAGCCCCAGCATTTT. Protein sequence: CASSLDANQPQHF. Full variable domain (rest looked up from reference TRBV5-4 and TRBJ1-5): ETGVTQSPTHLIKTRGQQVTLRCSSQSGHNTVSWYQQALGQGPQFIFQYYREEENGRGNFPPRFSGLQFPNYSSELNVNALELDDSALYLCASSLDANQPQHFGDGTRLSIL.

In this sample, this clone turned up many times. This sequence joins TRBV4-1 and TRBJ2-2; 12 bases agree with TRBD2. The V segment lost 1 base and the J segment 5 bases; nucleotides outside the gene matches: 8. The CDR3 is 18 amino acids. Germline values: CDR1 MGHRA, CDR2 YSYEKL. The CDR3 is CASSQGATSGSGTGELFF. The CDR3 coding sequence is TGCGCCAGCAGCCAAGGGGCGACTAGCGGGAGTGGAACCGGGGAGCTGTTTTTT.

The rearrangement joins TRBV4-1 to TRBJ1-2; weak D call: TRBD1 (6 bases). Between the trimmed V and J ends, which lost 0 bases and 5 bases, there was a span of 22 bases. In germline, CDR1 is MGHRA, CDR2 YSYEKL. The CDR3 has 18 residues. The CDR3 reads CASSQDKVESGHGYGYTF. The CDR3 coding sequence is TGCGCCAGCAGCCAAGATAAAGTAGAGTCGGGACACGGATATGGCTACACCTTC.

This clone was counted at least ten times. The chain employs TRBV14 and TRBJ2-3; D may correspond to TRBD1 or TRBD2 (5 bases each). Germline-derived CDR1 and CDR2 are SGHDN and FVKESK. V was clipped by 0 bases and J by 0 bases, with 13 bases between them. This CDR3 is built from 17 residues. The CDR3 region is CASSQDRGSPSTDTQYF. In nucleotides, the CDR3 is TGTGCCAGCAGCCAAGATCGGGGCAGCCCCAGCACAGATACGCAGTATTTT.

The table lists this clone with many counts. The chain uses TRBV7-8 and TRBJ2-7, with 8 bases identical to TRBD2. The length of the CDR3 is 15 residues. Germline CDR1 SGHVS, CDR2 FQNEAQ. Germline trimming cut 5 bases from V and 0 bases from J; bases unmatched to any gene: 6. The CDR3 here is CASSISGVLSYEQYF. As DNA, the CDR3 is TGTGCCAGCAGCATTAGCGGGGTCCTCTCCTACGAGCAGTACTTC.

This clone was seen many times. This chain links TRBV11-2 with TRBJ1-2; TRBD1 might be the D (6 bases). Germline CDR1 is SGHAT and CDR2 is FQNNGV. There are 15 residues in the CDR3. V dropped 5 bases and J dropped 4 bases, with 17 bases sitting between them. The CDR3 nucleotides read TGTGCCAGCAGCCCGCATTGGGACACGTCCTATGGCTACACCTTC. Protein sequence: CASSPHWDTSYGYTF.

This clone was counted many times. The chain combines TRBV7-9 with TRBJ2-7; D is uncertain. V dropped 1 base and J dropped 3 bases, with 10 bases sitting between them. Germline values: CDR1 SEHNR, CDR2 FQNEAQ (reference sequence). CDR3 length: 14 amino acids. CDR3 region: CASSLDGSDYEQYF. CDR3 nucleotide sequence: TGTGCCAGCAGCTTAGATGGTTCCGACTACGAGCAGTACTTC.

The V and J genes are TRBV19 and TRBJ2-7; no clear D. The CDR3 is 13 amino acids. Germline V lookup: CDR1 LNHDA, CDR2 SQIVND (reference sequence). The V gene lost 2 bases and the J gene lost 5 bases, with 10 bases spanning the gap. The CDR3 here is CASSISEVDEQYF. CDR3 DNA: TGTGCCAGTAGTATATCAGAGGTAGACGAGCAGTACTTC.

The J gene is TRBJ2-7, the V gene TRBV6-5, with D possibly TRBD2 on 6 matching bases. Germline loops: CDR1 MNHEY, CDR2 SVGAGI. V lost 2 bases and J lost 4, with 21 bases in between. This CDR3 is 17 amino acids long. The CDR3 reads CASSYDWRRDTSYEQYF. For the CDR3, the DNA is TGTGCCAGCAGTTACGACTGGAGGAGGGATACTTCATACGAGCAGTACTTC.

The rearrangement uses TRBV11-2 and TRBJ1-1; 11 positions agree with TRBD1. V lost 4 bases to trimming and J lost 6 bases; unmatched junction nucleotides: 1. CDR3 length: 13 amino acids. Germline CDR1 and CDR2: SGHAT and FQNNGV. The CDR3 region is CASSSGQGAEAFF. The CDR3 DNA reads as TGTGCCAGCAGCTCGGGACAGGGGGCTGAAGCTTTCTTT.

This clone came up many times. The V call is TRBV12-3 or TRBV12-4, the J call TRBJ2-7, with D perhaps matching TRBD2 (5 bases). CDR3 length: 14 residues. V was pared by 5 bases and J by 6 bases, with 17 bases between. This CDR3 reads CASSPLTTGSEQYF. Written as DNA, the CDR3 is TGTGCCAGCAGTCCTTTAACGACGGGGTCCGAGCAGTACTTC.

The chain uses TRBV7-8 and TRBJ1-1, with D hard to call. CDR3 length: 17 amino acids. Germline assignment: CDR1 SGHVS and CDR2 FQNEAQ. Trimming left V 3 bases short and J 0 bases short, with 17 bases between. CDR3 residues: CASSLSGQSGMNTEAFF. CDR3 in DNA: TGTGCCAGCAGCTTGTCTGGGCAGTCGGGAATGAACACTGAAGCTTTCTTT.

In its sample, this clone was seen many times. The DNA for the CDR3 is TGCGCCAGCAACCTACCTAGCGGGGCCGCGAACACCGGGGAGCTGTTTTTT. This gives the protein CASNLPSGAANTGELFF. The rearrangement links TRBV4-1 to TRBJ2-2, with 9 bases fitting TRBD2. V was clipped by 7 bases and J by 0 bases; unmatched bases: 9. The CDR3 totals 17 residues. In germline, CDR1 is MGHRA, CDR2 YSYEKL.